This passage covers 14 T cell receptor beta chains from one sample sequenced in a study of blood T cell repertoires in COVID-19. TCRdb keeps only in-frame clones here, not all; method: immunoSEQ multiplex PCR. The table includes fewer than 400,000 clones, roughly nine tenths detected once. Sequencing was performed on peripheral blood. The receptors come from a woman aged 25 to 45 with COVID-19, enrolled during active disease.

The rearrangement uses TRBV4-1 and TRBJ1-1; D ambiguous. The CDR3 length is 13 residues. Germline CDR1 and CDR2: MGHRA and YSYEKL. V was cut by 5 bases and J by 1 base, with 8 bases left in between. CDR3 sequence: CASSSNRNTEAFF. The CDR3 bases are TGCGCCAGCAGCTCCAATAGGAACACTGAAGCTTTCTTT.

The V and J genes are TRBV5-1 and TRBJ2-2, with 8 bases lining up with TRBD2. Germline CDR1 reads SGHRS; CDR2 reads YFSETQ. The V and J ends lost 2 bases and 2 bases, in that order; junction bases with no gene match: 5. This CDR3 spans 16 amino acids. CDR3 loop: CASSFTSGGNTGELFF. The CDR3 DNA follows: TGCGCCAGCAGCTTCACGAGCGGGGGAAACACCGGGGAGCTGTTTTTT. Looking up the rest from reference TRBV5-1 and TRBJ2-2 gives the full variable domain: KAGVTQTPRYLIKTRGQQVTLSCSPISGHRSVSWYQQTPGQGLQFLFEYFSETQRNKGNFPGRFSGRQFSNSRSEMNVSTLELGDSALYLCASSFTSGGNTGELFFGEGSRLTVL.

CDR3 loop: CASSPFRQSTDTQYF. CDR3 nucleotides: TGTGCCAGCAGCCCCTTTCGACAGTCCACAGATACGCAGTATTTT. The chain links TRBV7-3 to TRBJ2-3, with a possible D match to TRBD1 (5 bases). V dropped 5 bases and J dropped 2 bases, with 14 bases sitting between them. CDR1 is SGHTA and CDR2 is FQGTGA in the germline V gene. This CDR3 contains 15 residues.

The chain is built from TRBV3-1 (or the pseudogene TRBV3-2) and TRBJ1-2; D is possibly TRBD1 (5 bases). Germline CDR1 and CDR2: LGHDT and YNNKEL (reference sequence). The CDR3 is 16 amino acids. The germline V and J ends were trimmed by 2 bases and 4 bases, with 17 bases remaining between them. The chain's CDR3 is CASSQNIGGSIYGYTF. As DNA, the CDR3 is TGTGCCAGCAGCCAAAATATCGGGGGTTCGATCTATGGCTACACCTTC.

A remark on this clone: Other DNA sequences of this sample code for an identical CDR3. The chain links TRBV9 to TRBJ2-2; D is unclear. V was cut by 0 bases and J by 4 bases, with 7 bases left in between. Germline V gene data show CDR1 as SGDLS and CDR2 as YYNGEE. The CDR3 has 14 residues. The CDR3 bases are TGTGCCAGCAGCGTAGGTGGCGGCACCGGGGAGCTGTTTTTT. It is translated as CASSVGGGTGELFF. Variable domain in full (rest from reference TRBV9 and TRBJ2-2): DSGVTQTPKHLITATGQRVTLRCSPRSGDLSVYWYQQSLDQGLQFLIQYYNGEERAKGNILERFSAQQFPDLHSELNLSSLELGDSALYFCASSVGGGTGELFFGEGSRLTVL.

The CDR3: CASSYSKGAANYGYTF. In DNA form, the CDR3 reads TGTGCCAGCAGTTACTCGAAAGGGGCCGCTAACTATGGCTACACCTTC. The genes are TRBV6-5 and TRBJ1-2; a weak D match, TRBD1 (5 bases). Looked up from germline, CDR1 is MNHEY and CDR2 is SVGAGI. V was pared by 0 bases and J by 0 bases, with 11 bases between. The CDR3 sequence is 16 residues long.

The chain uses TRBV5-1 and TRBJ1-2, with D possibly TRBD1 on 5 matching bases. The length of the CDR3 is 15 residues. Germline CDR1 SGHRS, CDR2 YFSETQ. The V end was cut by 3 bases, the J end by 6 bases, with 18 bases between. The DNA of the CDR3 is TGCGCCAGCAGCTCCCCCCCGACAGATTATAATGGCTACACCTTC. Translation: CASSSPPTDYNGYTF.

J is TRBJ1-4 and V is TRBV23-1; the match to TRBD1 covers 7 bases. TRBV23-1 is identified as an open reading frame with a role that is uncertain. V lost 1 base, J lost 0 bases, and 17 bases stayed unmatched. The CDR3 is 21 amino acids. The CDR3 coding sequence is TGCGCCAGCAGTCAATTTCTTCGGGATATGGGACAGAAGGCAACTAATGAAAAACTGTTTTTT. Translating gives CASSQFLRDMGQKATNEKLFF.

The V call is TRBV30, the J call TRBJ2-6; 9 bases agree with TRBD1. This CDR3 is 16 amino acids long. CDR1 is GTSNPN and CDR2 is SVGIG in the germline V gene (reference sequence). The ends lost 1 base at V and 8 bases at J; junction bases unmatched: 9. The CDR3 reads CAWSDWRTGVSNVLTF. CDR3 DNA sequence: TGTGCCTGGAGTGATTGGAGGACAGGGGTATCCAACGTCCTGACTTTC.

The chain employs TRBV27 and TRBJ2-7; D remains unclear. This CDR3 region has 14 residues. Germline V CDR1 and CDR2: MNHEY, SMNVEV (reference sequence). Trimming shortened V by 6 bases and J by 0 bases, and 12 bases separated the two germline ends. CDR3 coding DNA: TGTGCCAGCAGCCCCAAGGAGAACTCCTACGAGCAGTACTTC. This sequence encodes CASSPKENSYEQYF.

This clone showed up just a few times. The chain uses TRBV29-1 and TRBJ1-2, with 7 bases that match TRBD1. The V and J ends lost 4 bases and 7 bases, in that order; junction bases with no gene match: 3. The CDR3 has 11 amino acids. Germline lookup yields CDR1 SQVTM and CDR2 ANQGSEA. The CDR3 coding sequence is TGCAGCGTTGTAGGGGGCATTGGCTACACCTTC. It yields the protein CSVVGGIGYTF.

The chain carries TRBV9 and TRBJ1-2; TRBD1 is a possible D gene (6 bases). This CDR3 is 14 amino acids long. Germline V gives CDR1 SGDLS, CDR2 YYNGEE. V lost 4 bases, J lost 5 bases, and 15 bases lay in between. CDR3 loop: CASSPKGQFYGYTF. The CDR3 DNA follows: TGTGCCAGCAGCCCTAAAGGACAGTTTTATGGCTACACCTTC.

This clone was seen just once. The chain recombines TRBV12-3 or TRBV12-4 with TRBJ1-5, with D unresolved. The CDR3 consists of 13 residues. Trimming removed 3 bases at V and 5 bases at J, with 8 bases between. The CDR3 here is CASSFTADQPQHF. As DNA, the CDR3 is TGTGCCAGCAGTTTTACCGCAGATCAGCCCCAGCATTTT.

The rearrangement joins TRBV5-1 to TRBJ2-5; weak D call: TRBD1 (6 bases). This CDR3 has 17 amino acids. V lost 0 bases, J lost 7 bases, and 22 bases lay in between. Germline values: CDR1 SGHRS, CDR2 YFSETQ. The CDR3 nucleotides are TGCGCCAGCAGCTTGGCCACGTCAGGGGAGAGGTGGGGGACCCAGTACTTC. It is translated as CASSLATSGERWGTQYF.